This TCR beta chain was captured in a study of spatial heterogeneity in lung cancer. This clonotype was found a few times. The sample's time point: sample taken at primary tumor resection. Without sorting, whole RNA was sequenced from tumor, nontumor lung or frozen PBMC. The donors comprised 60 to 80 untreated early-stage non-small cell lung cancer patients. Per the germline V gene, CDR1 is SGHAT and CDR2 is FQNNGV. The CDR3 runs 14 residues. Trimming pared 0 bases from V and 5 bases from J, leaving 10 bases between. Every molecule of TCR cDNA had its own unique molecular identifier. From the 5' RACE reads, TCRdb called clonotypes with MiXCR, one entry per CDR3 protein. This table has 77,000 or so distinct CDR3 sequences, approximately 20% appearing once.

This receptor was taken from a male donor with early-stage non-small cell lung cancer. Sequencing was performed on PBMCs, taken at surgery. This chain links TRBV11-2 with TRBJ2-5; D is possibly TRBD1 (5 bases). In DNA, the CDR3 is TGTGCCAGCAGCTTAGATAGCAGGGTGGAGACCCAGTACTTC. Amino acid sequence: CASSLDSRVETQYF.